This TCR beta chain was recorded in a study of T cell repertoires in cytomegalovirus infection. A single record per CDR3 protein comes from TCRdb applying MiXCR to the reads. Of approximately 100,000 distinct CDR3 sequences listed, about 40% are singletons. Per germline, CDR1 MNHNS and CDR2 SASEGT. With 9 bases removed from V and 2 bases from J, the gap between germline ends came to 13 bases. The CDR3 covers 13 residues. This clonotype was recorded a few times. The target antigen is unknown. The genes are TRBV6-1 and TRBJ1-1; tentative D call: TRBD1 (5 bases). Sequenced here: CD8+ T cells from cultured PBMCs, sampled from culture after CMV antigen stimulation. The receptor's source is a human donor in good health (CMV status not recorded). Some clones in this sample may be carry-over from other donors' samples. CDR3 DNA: TGTGCCAGTTCGGGAGGGGTTAACACTGAAGCTTTCTTT. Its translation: CASSGGVNTEAFF.